The text below deals with one TCR beta chain. Its antigen is unknown. This specimen belongs to a study of response to subunit inactivated influenza vaccine. General study findings and limits: Seasonal influenza vaccination, on each occasion, was suggested by the authors to recruit few new T cells.

V lost 4 bases and J lost 4, with 13 bases in between. Germline V lookup: CDR1 MNHEY, CDR2 SMNVEV (reference sequence). CDR3 size: 14 residues. One entry per CDR3 protein, called by TCRdb with MiXCR from the RT-PCR reads. The sample lists about 540,000 distinct CDR3 sequences; around 25% were seen once. This sample also appeared in a second study, on T cells expressing NK-cell markers. That source adds: As the method of synthesis, 5'RACE template switching with UMIs yielded TCR beta cDNA. The study sequenced eight donors, seven HCMV-seropositive and one seronegative. The CD3+CD56-NKG2C+ fraction of a handful of donors was likewise dominated by these clonotypes. Unclear, still, was the HCMV specificity of the expanded NKG2C+ T cell clones.

Sequences were derived from CD4+ T cells sorted from PBMCs, sampled roughly 13 days after vaccination. The chain couples TRBV27 to TRBJ2-5; maybe TRBD1 (8 bases). The TCR originated in a man aged 50 to 59 who received an inactivated influenza vaccine. CDR3 nucleotide sequence: TGTGCCAGCAGTTACCACAGGGGGGGAGAGACCCAGTACTTC. It specifies CASSYHRGGETQYF.